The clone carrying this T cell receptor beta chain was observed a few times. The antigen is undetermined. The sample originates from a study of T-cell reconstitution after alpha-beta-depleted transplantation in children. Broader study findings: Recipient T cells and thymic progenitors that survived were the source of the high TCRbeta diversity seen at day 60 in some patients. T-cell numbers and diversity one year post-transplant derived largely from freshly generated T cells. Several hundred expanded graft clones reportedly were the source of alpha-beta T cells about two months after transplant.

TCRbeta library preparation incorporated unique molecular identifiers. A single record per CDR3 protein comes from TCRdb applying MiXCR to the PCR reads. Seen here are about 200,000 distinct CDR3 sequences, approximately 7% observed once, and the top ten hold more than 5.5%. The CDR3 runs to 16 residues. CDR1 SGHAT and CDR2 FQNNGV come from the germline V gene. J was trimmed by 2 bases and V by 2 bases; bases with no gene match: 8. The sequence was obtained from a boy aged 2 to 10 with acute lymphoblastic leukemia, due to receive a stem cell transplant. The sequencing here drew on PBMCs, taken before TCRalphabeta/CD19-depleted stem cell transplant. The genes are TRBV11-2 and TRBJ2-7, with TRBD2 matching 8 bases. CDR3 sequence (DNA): TGTGCCAGCAGCTTAATTTTTGGACTAGCTCCCTACGAGCAGTACTTC. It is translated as CASSLIFGLAPYEQYF. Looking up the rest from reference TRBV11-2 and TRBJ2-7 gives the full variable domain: EAGVAQSPRYKIIEKRQSVAFWCNPISGHATLYWYQQILGQGPKLLIQFQNNGVVDDSQLPKDRFSAERLKGVDSTLKIQPAKLEDSAVYLCASSLIFGLAPYEQYFGPGTRLTVT.